Sequencing of this T cell receptor beta chain was carried out in a study of CD8 T cells in ankylosing spondylitis. The CDR3 totals 15 residues. The V and J ends lost 7 bases and 7 bases, in that order; junction bases with no gene match: 12. The V gene's germline CDR1 is MDHEN and CDR2 SYDVKM. Libraries for TCR beta were made by quantitative 5'-RACE with molecular barcodes. In TCRdb, the 5' RACE reads were re-called with MiXCR into one record per CDR3 protein. In the table there are roughly 230,000 distinct CDR3 sequences, 15% to 20% of which are singletons. The sequenced sample was blood, either unsorted or a sorted T cell fraction (not recorded which). The TCR comes from a male donor with ankylosing spondylitis or in good health (not recorded which). The chain is built from TRBV28 and TRBJ2-1, with 8 bases matching TRBD2. The CDR3 here is CASISAGGSKNEQFF. The CDR3, as DNA: TGTGCCAGCATTTCGGCGGGAGGTAGTAAGAATGAGCAGTTCTTC. Variable domain in full (rest from reference TRBV28 and TRBJ2-1): DVKVTQSSRYLVKRTGEKVFLECVQDMDHENMFWYRQDPGLGLRLIYFSYDVKMKEKGDIPEGYSVSREKKERFSLILESASTNQTSMYLCASISAGGSKNEQFFGPGTRLTVL.